The 29 T cell receptor beta chains reported below all come from one sample, sequenced in a study of control samples from healthy donors and cancer patients. TCRdb's table, derived via immunoSEQ multiplex PCR, lists solely in-frame clones and lacks some. The sample includes about 170,000 clones, roughly 95% of them seen just once. The sample comprised blood. The source of these receptors is a woman aged 55-75 years in good health.

The V gene is TRBV7-2, the J gene TRBJ2-3; 9 nucleotides agree with TRBD2. Germline lookup yields CDR1 SGHTA and CDR2 FQGNSA. The CDR3 length is 17 residues. Unmatched junction bases numbered 9, after V lost 1 base and J lost 4 bases. CDR3 sequence: CASSLDPLAGISDTQYF. The CDR3 nucleotides read TGTGCCAGCAGCTTAGACCCGCTAGCGGGGATTTCAGATACGCAGTATTTT.

The chain links TRBV2 to TRBJ2-7, with a tentative D call TRBD1 (5 bases). Germline CDR1 reads SNHLY; CDR2 reads FYNNEI. Trimming took 6 bases from V and 5 from J, leaving 11 bases between them. This CDR3 is 12 amino acids long. In DNA form, the CDR3 reads TGTGCCAGCAGGCGCCAGGGCCACGAGCAGTACTTC. Translation gives CASRRQGHEQYF.

The chain employs TRBV5-4 and TRBJ2-5, with a weak D call TRBD2 (7 bases). The CDR3 is 16 amino acids. Trimming stripped 1 base from V and 1 base from J, with 14 bases between. In germline, CDR1 is SGHNT, CDR2 YYREEE (reference sequence). CDR3 residues: CASSLFRGATQETQYF. CDR3 nucleotides: TGTGCCAGCAGCTTGTTTCGGGGGGCGACCCAAGAGACCCAGTACTTC.

For this clone: Within the sample, other DNA sequences also encode this same CDR3. The V gene is TRBV18, the J gene TRBJ2-3; D call uncertain. V was cut by 3 bases and J by 2 bases, with 3 bases left in between. The CDR3 runs 12 residues. The germline V gene has CDR1 KGHSH and CDR2 LQKENI. The CDR3 bases are TGTGCCAGCTCACCCTCCACAGATACGCAGTATTTT. Translating it yields CASSPSTDTQYF.

V usage is TRBV7-9 and J usage is TRBJ1-5; no firm D call. CDR3 size: 14 residues. The germline gives CDR1 SEHNR, CDR2 FQNEAQ (reference sequence). V was cut by 6 bases and J by 2 bases, with 11 bases left in between. CDR3 in amino acids: CASSYSGGNQPQHF. CDR3 in DNA: TGTGCCAGCAGTTACAGCGGCGGCAATCAGCCCCAGCATTTT.

V is TRBV7-2 and J is TRBJ2-1; TRBD1 aligns across 9 bases. With 5 bases clipped from V and 10 bases from J, the junction kept 9 bases outside the gene matches. The CDR3 runs 14 residues. The germline gives CDR1 SGHTA, CDR2 FQGNSA. Here the CDR3 reads CASSGDRVLGEQFF. In DNA form, the CDR3 reads TGTGCCAGCAGCGGGGACAGGGTTTTAGGAGAGCAGTTCTTC.

This chain links TRBV6-6 with TRBJ2-1; a possible D gene is TRBD1 (6 bases). CDR3 length equals 15 residues. Trimming removed 0 bases from V and 5 bases from J, with 11 bases in between. CDR1 and CDR2 from the germline V gene are MNHNY and SVGAGI (reference sequence). The CDR3: CASSYSRDTHNEQFF. The CDR3 DNA follows: TGTGCCAGCAGTTACTCGAGGGACACCCACAATGAGCAGTTCTTC.

Only one count was recorded for this clone. This chain's CDR3 is CASSQDGLAGGIEQYF. Here the CDR3 DNA reads TGTGCCAGCAGCCAAGATGGGCTAGCGGGGGGTATCGAGCAGTACTTC. V usage is TRBV3-1 (or the pseudogene TRBV3-2) and J usage is TRBJ2-7, with TRBD2 matching over 11 bases. V shed 0 bases, J shed 6 bases, and the junction held 7 bases outside the gene matches. This CDR3 is built from 16 residues. Germline V lookup: CDR1 LGHDT, CDR2 YNNKEL (reference sequence).

V and J are TRBV27 and TRBJ1-2; maybe TRBD1 (5 bases). The germline V and J ends were trimmed by 6 bases and 8 bases, with 19 bases remaining between them. The CDR3 covers 14 residues. CDR1 and CDR2 (germline): MNHEY, SMNVEV (reference sequence). The CDR3 sequence is CASRPAGSSQGYTF. The DNA for the CDR3 is TGTGCCAGCAGACCTGCAGGGAGCTCTCAGGGCTACACCTTC.

J is TRBJ2-1 and V is TRBV6-2 or TRBV6-3; 12 bases fit TRBD2. The CDR3 sequence is 16 residues long. V trimming: 5 bases; J trimming: 8 bases; junction bases outside the gene matches: 10. CDR1 and CDR2 from the germline V gene are MNHEY and SVGEGT. CDR3 in amino acids: CASSPLAGGRTDEQFF. Here the CDR3 DNA reads TGTGCCAGCAGTCCACTAGCGGGGGGACGGACAGATGAGCAGTTCTTC.

The chain combines TRBV30 with TRBJ1-5, with D possibly matching TRBD1 (6 bases). The V end was cut by 3 bases, the J end by 6 bases, with 21 bases between. CDR1 GTSNPN and CDR2 SVGIG come from the germline V gene (reference sequence). The CDR3 sequence is 16 residues long. The CDR3 protein is CAWSDGTLLRSQPQHF. The CDR3 DNA is TGTGCCTGGAGCGATGGGACACTCCTCCGAAGTCAGCCCCAGCATTTT.

This sequence joins TRBV7-8 and TRBJ1-1; possibly TRBD1 for D (5 bases). V shed 3 bases and J shed 5 bases, with 10 bases lying between them. This CDR3 region has 13 residues. The germline V gene encodes CDR1 SGHVS and CDR2 FQNEAQ. DNA for the CDR3: TGTGCCAGCAGCTTCGGGCGGGGGACTGAAGCTTTCTTT. It yields the protein CASSFGRGTEAFF.

The chain uses TRBV6-6 and TRBJ1-5; TRBD1 aligns across 8 bases. The CDR3 consists of 14 residues. V was clipped by 2 bases and J by 4 bases; unmatched bases: 1. From germline, CDR1 is MNHNY and CDR2 SVGAGI (reference sequence). CDR3 region: CASSYRTGNQPQHF. The CDR3 coding sequence is TGTGCCAGCAGTTACAGGACAGGGAATCAGCCCCAGCATTTT.

The chain combines TRBV6-5 with TRBJ2-7, with a weak D call TRBD2 (6 bases). Trimming took 8 bases from V and 3 from J, leaving 17 bases between them. Germline CDR1 reads MNHEY; CDR2 reads SVGAGI. The CDR3 is 14 amino acids. In nucleotides, the CDR3 is TGTGCCAGCCGCACCGGGACGGACTACTACGAGCAGTACTTC. Residues: CASRTGTDYYEQYF.

The gene calls are TRBV10-1 and TRBJ1-1; TRBD1 might be the D (5 bases). Per the germline V gene, CDR1 is WNHNN and CDR2 is SYGVQD (reference sequence). V shed 6 bases and J shed 0 bases, with 14 bases lying between them. There are 15 residues in the CDR3. DNA of the CDR3: TGCGCCAGCAGGACGAGACAGCAAATGAACACTGAAGCTTTCTTT. Protein sequence: CASRTRQQMNTEAFF.

The CDR3 nucleotides read TGTGCCTGGAGTGTAGCCGGGGATCAGCCCCAGCATTTT. Encoded protein: CAWSVAGDQPQHF. The chain joins TRBV30 to TRBJ1-5; no firm D call. Germline V gene lookup returns CDR1 GTSNPN and CDR2 SVGIG (reference sequence). Between the trimmed V and J ends, which lost 0 bases and 5 bases, there was a span of 8 bases. CDR3 length: 13 residues. The variable domain in full, with the rest retrieved from reference TRBV30 and TRBJ1-5, is SQTIHQWPATLVQPVGSPLSLECTVEGTSNPNLYWYRQAAGRGLQLLFYSVGIGQISSEVPQNLSASRPQDRQFILSSKKLLLSDSGFYLCAWSVAGDQPQHFGDGTRLSIL.

The chain is built from TRBV12-3 or TRBV12-4 and TRBJ1-5; TRBD1 might be the D (5 bases). V was trimmed by 5 bases and J by 6 bases, leaving 11 bases between them. The CDR3 totals 13 residues. CDR3 protein: CASSARGRQPQHF. In DNA form, the CDR3 reads TGTGCCAGCAGTGCGAGGGGCCGTCAGCCCCAGCATTTT.

This chain links TRBV2 with TRBJ1-5; D not resolved. The CDR3 sequence is 15 residues long. Germline values: CDR1 SNHLY, CDR2 FYNNEI. Between the trimmed V and J ends, which lost 2 bases and 0 bases, there was a span of 8 bases. The CDR3 coding sequence is TGTGCCAGCAGTGAATTGACACTTAGCAATCAGCCCCAGCATTTT. Protein product: CASSELTLSNQPQHF.

V usage is TRBV6-6 and J usage is TRBJ2-3, with a weak D call TRBD1 (5 bases). Germline CDR1 is MNHNY and CDR2 is SVGAGI (reference sequence). The V and J ends lost 3 bases and 3 bases respectively, with 10 bases between them. The CDR3 has 14 amino acids. The CDR3 is CASSYGQGTDTQYF. CDR3 DNA sequence: TGTGCCAGCAGTTATGGACAAGGGACAGATACGCAGTATTTT.

This clone was seen once. The chain has TRBV20-1 and TRBJ1-2, with no clear D. The CDR3 runs to 13 residues. Germline V CDR1 and CDR2: DFQATT, SNEGSKA (reference sequence). V dropped 3 bases and J dropped 5 bases, with 13 bases sitting between them. CDR3 region: CSASLERDYGYTF. The DNA for the CDR3 is TGCAGTGCTAGTCTGGAGAGGGATTATGGCTACACCTTC.

The chain has TRBV28 and TRBJ2-7; no clear D. Germline V gene data show CDR1 as MDHEN and CDR2 as SYDVKM. V lost 6 bases, J lost 6 bases, and 18 bases lay in between. The CDR3 is 14 residues long. CDR3: CASSARTFPSEQYF. The CDR3 nucleotides are TGTGCCAGCAGCGCGAGGACCTTCCCTAGCGAGCAGTACTTC.

This clone was seen only once. CDR3 region: CASSPQQGTEAFF. The CDR3 DNA reads TGTGCCAGCAGCCCGCAACAGGGGACTGAAGCTTTCTTT. The V gene is TRBV11-3, the J gene TRBJ1-1, with 7 bases lining up with TRBD1. The CDR3 loop spans 13 amino acids. The germline V gene encodes CDR1 SGHNT and CDR2 YENEEA. V shed 5 bases, J shed 5 bases, and the junction held 5 bases outside the gene matches.

The V call is TRBV9, the J call TRBJ2-3; 7 nucleotides align to TRBD1. V dropped 1 base and J dropped 1; count of bases not matched to a gene: 3. Germline CDR1 is SGDLS and CDR2 is YYNGEE. This CDR3 is 15 amino acids long. DNA for the CDR3: TGTGCCAGCAGCGTACTAGGACAGGGCACAGATACGCAGTATTTT. Translation gives CASSVLGQGTDTQYF.

This sequence joins TRBV4-1 and TRBJ2-5, with 8 positions matching TRBD2. Germline CDR1 and CDR2: MGHRA and YSYEKL. V was pared by 1 base and J by 1 base, with 14 bases of the junction left unmatched. The length of the CDR3 is 19 residues. This CDR3 is CASSQGPIKERGSQETQYF. The CDR3 region has the DNA TGCGCCAGCAGCCAAGGCCCGATTAAGGAGCGGGGGTCCCAAGAGACCCAGTACTTC.

The chain combines TRBV14 with TRBJ1-4, with TRBD1 identical over 10 bases. J was trimmed by 8 bases and V by 4 bases; bases with no gene match: 16. The germline gives CDR1 SGHDN, CDR2 FVKESK. This CDR3 comprises 18 residues. CDR3 in DNA: TGTGCCAGCAGCCTACCAAATTTCCGACAGGGGGCTAGCGAAAAACTGTTTTTT. Its translation: CASSLPNFRQGASEKLFF.

J is TRBJ1-3 and V is TRBV10-3; D not resolved. The CDR3 length is 14 residues. Germline V gene data show CDR1 as ENHRY and CDR2 as SYGVKD. Trimming left V 4 bases short and J 7 bases short, with 14 bases between. CDR3 loop: CAISGAAETNTIYF. DNA for the CDR3: TGTGCCATCAGTGGCGCGGCGGAGACTAACACCATATATTTT.

The chain has TRBV19 and TRBJ1-4; D remains ambiguous. This CDR3 contains 12 residues. The V gene's germline CDR1 is LNHDA and CDR2 SQIVND (reference sequence). CDR3 sequence reads: CAQERPGEKLFF. The CDR3 DNA sequence: TGTGCTCAGGAGAGGCCGGGTGAAAAACTGTTTTTT.

The J gene is TRBJ1-3, the V gene TRBV6-5; unclear D gene. This CDR3 has 15 residues. The V gene's germline CDR1 is MNHEY and CDR2 SVGAGI. V was shortened by 2 bases and J by 0 bases, with 8 bases between the two germline ends. This CDR3 is CASSYGVLSGNTIYF. CDR3 DNA: TGTGCCAGCAGTTACGGAGTTCTCTCTGGAAACACCATATATTTT.

The chain employs TRBV19 and TRBJ1-6; D not certain. V lost 5 bases to trimming and J lost 3 bases, with 5 bases between them. From germline, CDR1 is LNHDA and CDR2 SQIVND (reference sequence). This CDR3 is built from 13 residues. The CDR3 region has the DNA TGTGCCAGTAGTCCAGACTATAATTCACCCCTCCACTTT. It yields the protein CASSPDYNSPLHF.